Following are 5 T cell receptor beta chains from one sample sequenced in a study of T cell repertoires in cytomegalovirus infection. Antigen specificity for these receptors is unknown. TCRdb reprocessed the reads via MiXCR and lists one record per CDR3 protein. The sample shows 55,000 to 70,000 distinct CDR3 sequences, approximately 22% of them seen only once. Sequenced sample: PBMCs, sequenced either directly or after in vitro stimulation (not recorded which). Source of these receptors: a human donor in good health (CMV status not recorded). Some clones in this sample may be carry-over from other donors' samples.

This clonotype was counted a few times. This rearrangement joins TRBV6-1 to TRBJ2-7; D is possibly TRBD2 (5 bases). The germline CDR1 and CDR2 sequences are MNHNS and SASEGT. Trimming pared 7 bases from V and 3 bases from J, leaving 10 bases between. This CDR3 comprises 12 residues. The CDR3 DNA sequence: TGTGCCAGCAAGGGCGGGTACTACGAGCAGTACTTC. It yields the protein CASKGGYYEQYF.

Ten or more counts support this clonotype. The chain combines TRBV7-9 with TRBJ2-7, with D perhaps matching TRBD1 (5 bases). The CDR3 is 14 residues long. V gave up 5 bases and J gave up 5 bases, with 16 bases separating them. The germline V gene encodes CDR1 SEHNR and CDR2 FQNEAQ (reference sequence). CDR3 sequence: CASSDDRVRHEQYV. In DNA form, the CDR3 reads TGTGCCAGCAGCGACGACAGAGTGAGGCACGAGCAGTACGTC.

Written as DNA, the CDR3 is TGTGCCAGCATCCCCAGGGGTACCAACAATGAGCAGTTCTTC. Protein product: CASIPRGTNNEQFF. The chain uses TRBV12-3 or TRBV12-4 and TRBJ2-1; D perhaps matches TRBD1 (6 bases). This CDR3 contains 14 residues. The V and J ends lost 7 bases and 5 bases respectively, with 15 bases between them.

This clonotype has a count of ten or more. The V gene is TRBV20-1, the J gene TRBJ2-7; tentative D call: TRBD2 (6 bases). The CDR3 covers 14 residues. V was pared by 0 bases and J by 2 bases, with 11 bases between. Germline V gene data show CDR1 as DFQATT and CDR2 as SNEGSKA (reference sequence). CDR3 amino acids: CSAREGGNTYEQYF. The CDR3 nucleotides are TGCAGTGCTAGAGAAGGCGGGAACACCTACGAGCAGTACTTC.

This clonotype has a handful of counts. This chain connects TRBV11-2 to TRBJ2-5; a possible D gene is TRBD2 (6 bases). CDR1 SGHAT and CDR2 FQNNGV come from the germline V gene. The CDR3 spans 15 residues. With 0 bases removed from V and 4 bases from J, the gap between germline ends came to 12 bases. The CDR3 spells CASSLDPGVLETQYF. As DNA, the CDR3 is TGTGCCAGCAGCTTAGATCCGGGAGTTTTAGAGACCCAGTACTTC.